The 27 T cell receptor beta chains presented below share a single source sample, sequenced in a study of post-analysis software for immune sequencing data (dated by TCRdb to between 2014 and 2017). Study-wide findings and limitations: Significantly higher frequencies in patients than in controls were found for about 5 TRBV segments, including TRBV5-6, TRBV5-1 and TRBV20-1.

Library preparation used PCR. Sequencer: Illumina HiSeq 2500. To reduce PCR and sequencing biases, unique molecular identifiers were incorporated into the TCR beta cDNA libraries. Clones were called with MiXCR by TCRdb after fastp trimmed the public reads at Q25, and only in-frame beta chains were retained. Rows merge per CDR3 protein into single entries with the most common DNA and genes. Present in this sample are 650,000 to 850,000 distinct CDR3 sequences, roughly 50% of which were seen just once. The ten top clones hold approximately 4.3% of the sample. Their antigen targets remain unknown. Sequencing was done on a sample of blood. Receptors originate from a girl aged 10 to 17 with multiple sclerosis.

The chain carries TRBV5-1 and TRBJ1-2, with 7 bases fitting TRBD1. In germline, CDR1 is SGHRS, CDR2 YFSETQ. Germline trimming cut 2 bases from V and 8 bases from J; bases unmatched to any gene: 6. CDR3 length: 13 amino acids. The CDR3 sequence: CASSFRQGIGYTF. The CDR3 DNA sequence: TGCGCCAGCAGCTTTCGACAGGGTATCGGCTACACCTTC.

This clonotype was seen just once. This chain uses TRBV10-3 with TRBJ1-4; tentatively, D is TRBD1 (5 bases). V was trimmed by 4 bases and J by 5 bases, leaving 8 bases between them. Germline lookup yields CDR1 ENHRY and CDR2 SYGVKD. This CDR3 has 13 amino acids. The CDR3 loop is CAISGGVNEKLFF. The CDR3 DNA reads as TGTGCCATCAGTGGGGGGGTAAATGAAAAACTGTTTTTT.

The V gene is TRBV5-1, the J gene TRBJ2-7; D is uncertain. The CDR3 extends over 16 amino acids. Trimming removed 0 bases from V and 4 bases from J, with 17 bases in between. Germline CDR1 reads SGHRS; CDR2 reads YFSETQ. This chain's CDR3 is CASSLALDKVPYEQYF. CDR3 sequence (DNA): TGCGCCAGCAGCTTGGCTCTTGACAAGGTCCCTTACGAGCAGTACTTC.

Concerning this clonotype itself: An end of the junction differs from the germline gene, which may be a read error. The CDR3 DNA reads TGTGCCTGCAGTTTGGCGGGTGAGACCCAGTACTTC. Encoded protein: CACSLAGETQYF. V usage is TRBV7-6 and J usage is TRBJ2-5, with TRBD2 as a possible D gene (5 bases). Per the germline V gene, CDR1 is SGHVS and CDR2 is FNYEAQ. The CDR3 sequence is 12 residues long. The full variable domain, completed using reference TRBV7-6 and TRBJ2-5, is GAGVSQSPRYKVTKRGQDVALRCDPISGHVSLYWYRQALGQGPEFLTYFNYEAQQDKSGLPNDRFSAERPEGSISTLTIQRTEQRDSAMYRCACSLAGETQYFGPGTRLLVL.

This rearrangement joins TRBV7-9 to TRBJ1-2; D gene uncertain. The CDR3 sequence is 13 residues long. The V gene lost 2 bases and the J gene lost 4 bases, with 8 bases spanning the gap. From germline, CDR1 is SEHNR and CDR2 FQNEAQ (reference sequence). Here the CDR3 DNA reads TGTGCCAGCAGCTTACAAGCGCTCTATGGCTACACCTTC. This gives the protein CASSLQALYGYTF.

This rearrangement joins TRBV6-1 to TRBJ2-7; D ambiguous. The V and J ends lost 2 bases and 3 bases respectively, with 11 bases between them. The CDR3 sequence is 14 residues long. Germline CDR1 is MNHNS and CDR2 is SASEGT. The CDR3 nucleotides are TGTGCCAGCAGTGAAAGGTCTGTGAGCTACGAGCAGTACTTC. Its translation: CASSERSVSYEQYF.

The chain has TRBV29-1 and TRBJ2-1, with D perhaps matching TRBD1 or TRBD2 (6 bases each). The germline gives CDR1 SQVTM, CDR2 ANQGSEA. This CDR3 contains 15 residues. V lost 3 bases and J lost 5, with 17 bases in between. CDR3 sequence reads: CSVEQGRGGDNEQFF. In nucleotides, the CDR3 is TGCAGCGTTGAGCAGGGGCGCGGCGGGGACAATGAGCAGTTCTTC.

The chain uses TRBV3-1 and TRBJ2-7; no clear D. This CDR3 spans 15 amino acids. Germline CDR1 and CDR2: LGHDT and YNNKEL (reference sequence). Trimming took 0 bases from V and 2 from J, leaving 11 bases between them. In DNA, the CDR3 is TGTGCCAGCAGCCAAGATCTTACGAGTACCTACGAGCAGTACTTC. Translating gives CASSQDLTSTYEQYF.

This clonotype showed up just a few times. V is TRBV6-5 and J is TRBJ2-1, with 8 bases lining up with TRBD2. V was clipped by 2 bases and J by 0 bases; unmatched bases: 0. The V gene's germline CDR1 is MNHEY and CDR2 SVGAGI. The CDR3 covers 15 residues. This CDR3 is CASSYGTSSYNEQFF. CDR3 nucleotide sequence: TGTGCCAGCAGTTACGGGACTAGCTCCTACAATGAGCAGTTCTTC.

The V and J genes are TRBV3-1 and TRBJ2-1; 14 bases are shared with TRBD2. The CDR3 spans 15 residues. V dropped 1 base and J dropped 14; count of bases not matched to a gene: 7. CDR1 is LGHDT, CDR2 YNNKEL, per germline (reference sequence). The CDR3 region has the DNA TGTGCCAGCAGCCAAGTCCCGGGACTAGCGGGAGTAGAGTTCTTC. Encoded protein: CASSQVPGLAGVEFF.

The chain combines TRBV3-1 with TRBJ1-5, with 8 bases that match TRBD1. Germline CDR1 LGHDT, CDR2 YNNKEL (reference sequence). The CDR3 is made up of 14 amino acids. Trimming took 6 bases from V and 4 from J; bases not matched to a gene: 5. The CDR3 DNA is TGTGCCAGCAGTAAGGGACAGGATAATCAGCCCCAGCATTTT. It translates to CASSKGQDNQPQHF.

This CDR3 is CSARRTSGTPQETQYF. The CDR3 DNA reads TGCAGTGCTAGACGGACTAGCGGGACGCCCCAAGAGACCCAGTACTTC. The rearrangement links TRBV20-1 to TRBJ2-5; 12 bases agree with TRBD2. The V and J ends lost 2 bases and 1 base, in that order; junction bases with no gene match: 5. The CDR3 spans 16 residues. The V gene's germline CDR1 is DFQATT and CDR2 SNEGSKA (reference sequence).

This clonotype was counted only a few times. The chain carries TRBV4-1 and TRBJ1-1; D ambiguous. From germline, CDR1 is MGHRA and CDR2 YSYEKL. The CDR3 is made up of 11 amino acids. With 0 bases removed from V and 11 bases from J, the gap between germline ends came to 7 bases. CDR3 in DNA: TGCGCCAGCAGCCAAGATAGACGCGCTTTCTTT. Its translation is CASSQDRRAFF.

This clonotype was observed once. The gene calls are TRBV15 and TRBJ1-1; no clear D. This CDR3 is 13 amino acids long. The V end was cut by 0 bases, the J end by 3 bases, with 5 bases between. Germline V gene data show CDR1 as LNHNV and CDR2 as YYDKDF (reference sequence). CDR3 region: CATSRDQDTEAFF. DNA for the CDR3: TGTGCCACCAGCAGAGATCAGGACACTGAAGCTTTCTTT.

The chain combines TRBV10-3 with TRBJ2-5, with D unclear. The J call may be incorrect, as the DNA end agrees better with TRBJ2-7. Germline V gene sequence: CDR1 ENHRY, CDR2 SYGVKD. This CDR3 has 13 residues. CDR3 sequence reads: CAIGPDISYEQYF. CDR3 in DNA: TGTGCCATCGGCCCAGATATCTCCTACGAGCAGTACTTC.

The chain recombines TRBV5-4 with TRBJ2-1; 8 bases fit TRBD1. Per germline, CDR1 SGHNT and CDR2 YYREEE (reference sequence). This CDR3 has 15 residues. The V and J ends lost 5 bases and 13 bases, in that order; junction bases with no gene match: 17. The CDR3 DNA follows: TGTGCCAGCAGTCCTTGGAGACAGGGGTCGGTAGGTCAGTTCTTC. Amino acid sequence: CASSPWRQGSVGQFF. Full variable domain (remainder filled in from reference TRBV5-4 and TRBJ2-1): ETGVTQSPTHLIKTRGQQVTLRCSSQSGHNTVSWYQQALGQGPQFIFQYYREEENGRGNFPPRFSGLQFPNYSSELNVNALELDDSALYLCASSPWRQGSVGQFFGPGTRLTVL.

This rearrangement joins TRBV27 to TRBJ2-1; 13 bases are a match to TRBD2. The CDR3 is made up of 15 amino acids. The junction had 5 bases not matched to a gene; V was cut back by 7 bases and J by 5 bases. The germline gives CDR1 MNHEY, CDR2 SMNVEV (reference sequence). In DNA, the CDR3 is TGTGCCAGCATCCCCGGGACTAGCGGGGACAATGAGCAGTTCTTC. Its translation is CASIPGTSGDNEQFF.

The V gene is TRBV20-1, the J gene TRBJ2-1, with 16 nucleotides matching TRBD2. CDR1 DFQATT and CDR2 SNEGSKA come from the germline V gene (reference sequence). The V and J ends lost 5 bases and 8 bases, in that order; junction bases with no gene match: 9. The CDR3 totals 16 residues. DNA for the CDR3: TGCAGTGCTCGACATGGGACTAGCGGGAGGGCACATGAGCAGTTCTTC. This codes for CSARHGTSGRAHEQFF.

The table lists this clonotype with a few counts. The CDR3 sequence: CASSHGLAGNYEQYF. In nucleotides, the CDR3 is TGTGCCAGCAGCCATGGACTAGCGGGAAACTACGAGCAGTACTTC. This sequence joins TRBV9 and TRBJ2-7; TRBD2 aligns across 12 bases. The CDR3 is 15 amino acids. From germline, CDR1 is SGDLS and CDR2 YYNGEE. The ends lost 4 bases at V and 3 bases at J; junction bases unmatched: 5.

The chain recombines TRBV20-1 with TRBJ2-7; 10 bases align to TRBD1. Looked up from germline, CDR1 is DFQATT and CDR2 is SNEGSKA (reference sequence). CDR3 length equals 13 residues. The trim removed 4 bases at V and 4 bases at J, leaving 4 bases unmatched. For the CDR3, the DNA is TGCAGTGCTAAGGGACAGGGGCCGTACGAGCAGTACTTC. It is translated as CSAKGQGPYEQYF.

The chain carries TRBV7-9 and TRBJ2-7; D not certain. CDR3 length equals 16 residues. Germline CDR1 reads SEHNR; CDR2 reads FQNEAQ (reference sequence). Trimming pared 3 bases from V and 4 bases from J, leaving 19 bases between. The CDR3 is CASSFQTGLPSYEQYF. The DNA of the CDR3 is TGTGCCAGCAGCTTTCAAACCGGGCTCCCATCTTACGAGCAGTACTTC. The entire variable domain, with the rest obtained from reference TRBV7-9 and TRBJ2-7, is as follows: DTGVSQNPRHKITKRGQNVTFRCDPISEHNRLYWYRQTLGQGPEFLTYFQNEAQLEKSRLLSDRFSAERPKGSFSTLEIQRTEQGDSAMYLCASSFQTGLPSYEQYFGPGTRLTVT.

This clonotype was detected only a few times. The J gene is TRBJ1-2, the V gene TRBV2; 9 bases fit TRBD1. The CDR3 is 17 residues long. The ends lost 1 base at V and 5 bases at J; junction bases unmatched: 11. Germline V lookup: CDR1 SNHLY, CDR2 FYNNEI. The CDR3 loop is CASSEVFPDRGGYGYTF. CDR3 nucleotides: TGTGCCAGCAGTGAAGTCTTCCCCGACAGGGGGGGGTATGGCTACACCTTC. Filled out from reference TRBV2 and TRBJ1-2, the complete variable domain reads EPEVTQTPSHQVTQMGQEVILRCVPISNHLYFYWYRQILGQKVEFLVSFYNNEISEKSEIFDDQFSVERPDGSNFTLKIRSTKLEDSAMYFCASSEVFPDRGGYGYTFGSGTRLTVV.

The sample holds a few counts of this clonotype. The rearrangement uses TRBV30 and TRBJ2-7; D not resolved. The CDR3 has 12 residues. V shed 1 base and J shed 2 bases, with 6 bases lying between them. Germline assignment: CDR1 GTSNPN and CDR2 SVGIG (reference sequence). The CDR3 here is CAWSETAYEQYF. CDR3 coding DNA: TGTGCCTGGAGTGAGACGGCCTACGAGCAGTACTTC. The variable domain in full, with the rest retrieved from reference TRBV30 and TRBJ2-7, is SQTIHQWPATLVQPVGSPLSLECTVEGTSNPNLYWYRQAAGRGLQLLFYSVGIGQISSEVPQNLSASRPQDRQFILSSKKLLLSDSGFYLCAWSETAYEQYFGPGTRLTVT.

Regarding this clonotype: Germline is not matched at one junction end, which may reflect a read error. The rearrangement uses TRBV3-1 and TRBJ2-7, with D unclear. The CDR3 covers 14 residues. Germline loops: CDR1 LGHDT, CDR2 YNNKEL (reference sequence). The CDR3 loop is CASSQDPVSHEQYF. The CDR3 DNA reads as TGTGCCAGCAGCCAAGATCCGGTCTCCCACGAGCAGTACTTC.

The rearrangement links TRBV29-1 to TRBJ2-2; 8 nucleotides line up with TRBD2. V trimming: 5 bases; J trimming: 0 bases; junction bases outside the gene matches: 2. The V gene's germline CDR1 is SQVTM and CDR2 ANQGSEA. This CDR3 is 14 amino acids long. CDR3 sequence (DNA): TGCAGCGTTCAGCGGGAGTCGAACACCGGGGAGCTGTTTTTT. Its translation is CSVQRESNTGELFF.

This chain joins TRBV20-1 and TRBJ2-1; D perhaps matches TRBD1 (6 bases). The germline V and J ends were trimmed by 3 bases and 9 bases, with 21 bases remaining between them. CDR3 size: 15 residues. Germline V gives CDR1 DFQATT, CDR2 SNEGSKA (reference sequence). For the CDR3, the DNA is TGCAGTGCTAGCCTTGGACTGGGACGAGGGGGTGAGCAGTTCTTC. Its protein product is CSASLGLGRGGEQFF.

There are a few counts of this clonotype. The chain joins TRBV5-1 to TRBJ2-3; 9 bases map to TRBD2. The CDR3 extends over 17 amino acids. The germline V gene has CDR1 SGHRS and CDR2 YFSETQ. V dropped 5 bases and J dropped 0; count of bases not matched to a gene: 10. The CDR3 loop reads CASSRDSGGRSTDTQYF. The DNA of the CDR3 is TGCGCCAGCAGTCGTGACAGCGGGGGGCGTAGCACAGATACGCAGTATTTT.